This T cell receptor beta chain was profiled in a study of cytomegalovirus exposure and HLA in healthy donors. General study results and limits: Cytomegalovirus status was reportedly diagnosed by the classifier with high sensitivity and specificity.

A word on this clone: Its cognate antigen is unknown.

CDR1 and CDR2 (germline): MGHDK, SYGVNS. The CDR3 length is 18 residues. The V gene end was trimmed by 3 bases and the J gene end by 7 bases; junction bases not matched to a gene: 17. PCR amplification relied on 60 Vbeta primers (plus 13 Jbeta primers). Some clones are missing from TCRdb's copy, which holds only in-frame ones; the method was immunoSEQ multiplex PCR. In the table there are about 230,000 clones, 85% to 90% of which are singletons. The sequenced material came from PBMCs. The genes are TRBV25-1 and TRBJ2-2, with 7 bases matching TRBD2. The receptor comes from a woman under 30 in good health and CMV-seronegative. The CDR3: CASSDGGRIPARDGELFF. The CDR3 DNA is TGTGCCAGCAGTGACGGGGGGAGGATCCCCGCAAGGGACGGGGAGCTGTTTTTT.